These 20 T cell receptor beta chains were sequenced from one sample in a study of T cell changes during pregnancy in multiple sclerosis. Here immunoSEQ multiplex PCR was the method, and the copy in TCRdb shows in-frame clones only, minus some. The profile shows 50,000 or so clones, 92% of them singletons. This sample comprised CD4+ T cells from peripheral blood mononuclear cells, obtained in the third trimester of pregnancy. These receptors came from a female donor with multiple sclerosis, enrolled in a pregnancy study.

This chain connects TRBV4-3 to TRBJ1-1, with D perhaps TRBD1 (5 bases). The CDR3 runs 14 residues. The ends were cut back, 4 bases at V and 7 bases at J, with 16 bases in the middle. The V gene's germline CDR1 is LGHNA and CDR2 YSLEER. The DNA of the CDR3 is TGCGCCAGCAGCCCCGGGGCCGGGGGAGGTGAAGCTTTCTTT. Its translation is CASSPGAGGGEAFF.

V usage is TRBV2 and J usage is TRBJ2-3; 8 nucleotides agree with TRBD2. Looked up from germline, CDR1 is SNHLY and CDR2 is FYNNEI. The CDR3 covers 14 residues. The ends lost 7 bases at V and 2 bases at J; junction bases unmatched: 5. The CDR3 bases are TGTGCCAGCACCCGGGGGGGGGCCACAGATACGCAGTATTTT. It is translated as CASTRGGATDTQYF.

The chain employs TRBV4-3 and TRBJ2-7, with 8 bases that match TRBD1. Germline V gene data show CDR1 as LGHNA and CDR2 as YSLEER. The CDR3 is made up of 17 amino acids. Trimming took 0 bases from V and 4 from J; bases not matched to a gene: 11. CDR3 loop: CASSQDAPQGAWYEQYF. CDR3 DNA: TGCGCCAGCAGCCAAGATGCCCCCCAGGGGGCTTGGTACGAGCAGTACTTC.

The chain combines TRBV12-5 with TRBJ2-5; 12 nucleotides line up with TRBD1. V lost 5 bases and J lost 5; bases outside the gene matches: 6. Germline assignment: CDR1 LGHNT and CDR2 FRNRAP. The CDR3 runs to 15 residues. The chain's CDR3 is CASGPGQGAFETQYF. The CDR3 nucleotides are TGTGCTAGTGGTCCGGGACAGGGGGCCTTCGAGACCCAGTACTTC.

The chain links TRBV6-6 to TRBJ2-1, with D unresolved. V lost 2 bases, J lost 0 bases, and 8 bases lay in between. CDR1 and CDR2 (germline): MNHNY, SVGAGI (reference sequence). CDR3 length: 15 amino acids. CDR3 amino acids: CASSYDPGSYNEQFF. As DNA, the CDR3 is TGTGCCAGCAGTTACGACCCGGGCTCCTACAATGAGCAGTTCTTC.

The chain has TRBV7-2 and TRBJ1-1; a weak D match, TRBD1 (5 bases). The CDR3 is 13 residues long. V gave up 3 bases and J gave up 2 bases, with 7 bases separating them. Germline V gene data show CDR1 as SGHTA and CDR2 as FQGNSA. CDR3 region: CASSFQGNTEAFF. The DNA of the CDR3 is TGTGCCAGCAGCTTCCAGGGTAACACTGAAGCTTTCTTT.

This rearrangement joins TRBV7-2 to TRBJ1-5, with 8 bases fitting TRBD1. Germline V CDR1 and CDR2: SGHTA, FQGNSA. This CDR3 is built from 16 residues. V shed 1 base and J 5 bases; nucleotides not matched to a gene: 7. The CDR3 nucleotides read TGTGCCAGCAGCTTAGTACCCCGGACAGGGCATCAGCCCCAGCATTTT. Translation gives CASSLVPRTGHQPQHF.

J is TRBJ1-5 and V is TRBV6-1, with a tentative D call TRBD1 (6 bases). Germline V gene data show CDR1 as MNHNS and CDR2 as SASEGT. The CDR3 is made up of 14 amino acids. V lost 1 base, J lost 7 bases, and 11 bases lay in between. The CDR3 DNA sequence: TGTGCCAGCAGTGAAGGGACAGTAGGACAGCCCCAGCATTTT. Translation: CASSEGTVGQPQHF.

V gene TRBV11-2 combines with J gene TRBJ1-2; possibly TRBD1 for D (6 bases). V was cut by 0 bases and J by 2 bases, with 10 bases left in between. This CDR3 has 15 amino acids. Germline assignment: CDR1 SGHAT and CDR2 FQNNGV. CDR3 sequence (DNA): TGTGCCAGCAGCTTAGACCAGGACAGCAACTATGGCTACACCTTC. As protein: CASSLDQDSNYGYTF.

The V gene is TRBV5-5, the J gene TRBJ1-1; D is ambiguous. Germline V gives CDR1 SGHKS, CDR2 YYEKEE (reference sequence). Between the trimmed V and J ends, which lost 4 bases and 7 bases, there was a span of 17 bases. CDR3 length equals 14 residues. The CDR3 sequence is CASSRSGPPFEAFF. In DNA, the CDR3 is TGTGCCAGCAGCCGGTCTGGGCCCCCATTTGAAGCTTTCTTT.

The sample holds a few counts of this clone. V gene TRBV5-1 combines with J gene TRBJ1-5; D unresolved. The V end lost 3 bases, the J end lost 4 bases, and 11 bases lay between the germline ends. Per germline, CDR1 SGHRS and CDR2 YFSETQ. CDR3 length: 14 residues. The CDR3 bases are TGCGCCAGCAGCTCTGACGGCGGGAATCAGCCCCAGCATTTT. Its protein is CASSSDGGNQPQHF. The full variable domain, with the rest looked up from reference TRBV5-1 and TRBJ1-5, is KAGVTQTPRYLIKTRGQQVTLSCSPISGHRSVSWYQQTPGQGLQFLFEYFSETQRNKGNFPGRFSGRQFSNSRSEMNVSTLELGDSALYLCASSSDGGNQPQHFGDGTRLSIL.

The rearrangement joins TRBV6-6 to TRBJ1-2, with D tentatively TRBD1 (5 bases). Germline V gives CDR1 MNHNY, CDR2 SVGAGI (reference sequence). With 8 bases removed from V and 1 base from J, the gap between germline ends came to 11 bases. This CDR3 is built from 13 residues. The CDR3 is CASQRGLNYGYTF. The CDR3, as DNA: TGTGCCAGCCAACGGGGACTTAACTATGGCTACACCTTC.

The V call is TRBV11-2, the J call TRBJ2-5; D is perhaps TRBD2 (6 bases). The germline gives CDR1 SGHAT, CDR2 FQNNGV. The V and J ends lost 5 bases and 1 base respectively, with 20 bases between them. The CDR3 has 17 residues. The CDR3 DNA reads TGTGCCAGCAGCGCCGGCTACGGCGGGGCGACCCAAGAGACCCAGTACTTC. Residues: CASSAGYGGATQETQYF.

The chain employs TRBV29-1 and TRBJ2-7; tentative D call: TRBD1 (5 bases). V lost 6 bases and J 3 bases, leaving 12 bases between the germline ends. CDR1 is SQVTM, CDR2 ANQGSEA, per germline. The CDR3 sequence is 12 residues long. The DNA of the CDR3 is TGCAGCGTGGACAATGGCCTCTACGAGCAGTACTTC. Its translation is CSVDNGLYEQYF.

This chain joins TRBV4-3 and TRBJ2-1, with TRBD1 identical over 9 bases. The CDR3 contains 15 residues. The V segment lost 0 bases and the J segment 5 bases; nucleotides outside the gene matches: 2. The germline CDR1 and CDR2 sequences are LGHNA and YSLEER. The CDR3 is CASSQEGQGHNEQFF. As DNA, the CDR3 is TGCGCCAGCAGCCAAGAAGGACAGGGGCACAATGAGCAGTTCTTC.

Written as DNA, the CDR3 is TGTGCCAGCAGCTTAGATTTTCAAGCCGCGAACACCGGGGAGCTGTTTTTT. It translates to CASSLDFQAANTGELFF. The genes are TRBV7-3 and TRBJ2-2, with unresolved D. The ends were cut back, 2 bases at V and 0 bases at J, with 13 bases in the middle. CDR3 length equals 17 residues. CDR1 SGHTA and CDR2 FQGTGA come from the germline V gene.

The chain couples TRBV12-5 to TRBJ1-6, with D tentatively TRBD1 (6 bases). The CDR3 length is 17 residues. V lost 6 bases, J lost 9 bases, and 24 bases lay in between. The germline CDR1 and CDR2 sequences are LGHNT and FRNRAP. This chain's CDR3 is CASGLEQGVKGVSPLHF. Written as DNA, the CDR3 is TGTGCTAGTGGCCTTGAACAGGGTGTCAAAGGGGTTTCACCCCTCCACTTT.

The CDR3 DNA follows: TGTGCCAGCAGCTTAGTGGTGGGCAGCTCCTATAATTCACCCCTCCACTTT. As protein: CASSLVVGSSYNSPLHF. The rearrangement uses TRBV7-6 and TRBJ1-6; D is uncertain. V was cut by 1 base and J by 0 bases, with 10 bases left in between. CDR3 size: 17 residues. CDR1 and CDR2 from the germline V gene are SGHVS and FNYEAQ.

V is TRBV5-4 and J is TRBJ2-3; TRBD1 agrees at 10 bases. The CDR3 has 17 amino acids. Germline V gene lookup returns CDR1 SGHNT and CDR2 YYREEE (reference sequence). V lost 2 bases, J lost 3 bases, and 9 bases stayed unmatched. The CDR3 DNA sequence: TGTGCCAGCAGCTTTCTATTGGGACAGGGGCAAACAGATACGCAGTATTTT. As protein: CASSFLLGQGQTDTQYF. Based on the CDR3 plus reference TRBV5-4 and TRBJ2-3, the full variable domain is ETGVTQSPTHLIKTRGQQVTLRCSSQSGHNTVSWYQQALGQGPQFIFQYYREEENGRGNFPPRFSGLQFPNYSSELNVNALELDDSALYLCASSFLLGQGQTDTQYFGPGTRLTVL.

CDR3 protein: CASSLRSSPSTDTQYF. CDR3 in DNA: TGTGCCAGCAGCTTACGGAGTTCACCTAGCACAGATACGCAGTATTTT. The chain is built from TRBV7-9 and TRBJ2-3, with unresolved D. The CDR3 sequence is 16 residues long. Germline V lookup: CDR1 SEHNR, CDR2 FQNEAQ (reference sequence). V was shortened by 2 bases and J by 0 bases, with 12 bases between the two germline ends.